This record looks at one T cell receptor beta chain sequence and its context. TCRdb keeps only in-frame clones here, not all; method: immunoSEQ multiplex PCR. The sample includes 40,000 to 50,000 clones, 65% to 90% of them seen just once. The data were obtained in a study of OX40 agonist ivuxolimab in advanced cancers. The CDR3 is 15 amino acids. Trimming took 0 bases from V and 5 from J, leaving 14 bases between them. In germline, CDR1 is SGHRS, CDR2 YFSETQ. This TCR derives from an adult with an advanced solid tumor such as melanoma, head and neck, liver or kidney cancer. The sample here was CD4+ or CD8+ T cells sorted from blood, taken in a trial of the OX40 agonist ivuxolimab. This chain uses TRBV5-1 with TRBJ1-1; D ambiguous. DNA for the CDR3: TGCGCCAGCAGCTTGGGTGCACTGGGATGGACTGAAGCTTTCTTT. Translated: CASSLGALGWTEAFF.